The sample holds one count of the clone carrying this T cell receptor (beta chain). Profiling relied on immunoSEQ multiplex PCR, and the TCRdb table lists in-frame clones only, not all of them. The sample carries about 710,000 clones, 70% to 90% recorded once. The V gene's germline CDR1 is SGHVT and CDR2 SQSDAQ. The CDR3 length is 14 residues. This sample was included in a study of shared T cell receptors in the human thymus. This sample also appeared in a second study, on human thymus T cells. That source reports: Immunologically healthy infants in Finland undergoing congenital heart defect surgery were the donors. Corrective cardiac surgery supplied the resected thymus tissue. Unrelated individuals reportedly shared highly overlapping thymic TCR repertoires.

This chain joins TRBV7-4 and TRBJ1-1, with a weak D call TRBD1 (6 bases). The sample was thymocytes. This clonotype was sampled from a boy under two years old with a congenital heart defect. The CDR3 reads CVWDKNFMNTEAFF. The CDR3 coding sequence is TGTGTTTGGGACAAGAACTTCATGAACACTGAAGCTTTCTTT.